The rows below give T cell receptor beta chains drawn from one sample of a study of regulatory T cells in long-lasting Graves disease. TCRdb independently ran MiXCR on the multiplex PCR reads; one entry per CDR3 protein. In the table there are around 450,000 distinct CDR3 sequences, about 15% of which are singletons. These data are also associated with another study on T cells in Graves' hyperthyroidism and ophthalmopathy.

The specimen comprised peripheral blood mononuclear cells (PBMCs), sampled at new diagnosis, from a patient treated with antithyroid drugs. The origin of the receptors is a woman aged 40 to 49 with Graves disease. CDR3s include the opening cysteine and the closing phenylalanine or tryptophan. The D gene is left open where the match is weak. Clone sizes are given selectively: once, few, many, or a class where the clone is expanded.

d_call clone_size j_call v_call cdr3_aa cdr3_nt
TRBD2 many TRBJ2-5 TRBV6-1 CASSRGWSGAQETQYF TGTGCCAGCAGCCGAGGCTGGAGCGGGGCACAAGAGACCCAGTACTTC
- - TRBJ2-5 TRBV6-5 CASSYSSAAYQETQYF TGTGCCAGCAGTTACTCGTCGGCAGCATACCAAGAGACCCAGTACTTC
- many TRBJ2-3 TRBV12-5 CASGLTKSSDIGDTQYF TGTGCTAGTGGTTTGACAAAATCCTCAGACATAGGAGATACGCAGTATTTT
- many TRBJ1-6 TRBV19 CASSPQVGQYNSPLHF TGTGCCAGTAGTCCGCAGGTCGGGCAGTATAATTCACCCCTCCACTTT
- many TRBJ2-7 TRBV2 CASTVGSSYEQYF TGTGCCAGCACCGTGGGATCCTCCTACGAGCAGTACTTC
- - TRBJ2-7 TRBV28 CASSLEGYQVEQYF TGTGCCAGCAGTTTAGAGGGCTACCAAGTTGAGCAGTACTTC
TRBD2 many TRBJ2-1 TRBV13 CASSSRASGAYNEQFF TGTGCCAGCAGCTCCAGGGCTAGCGGGGCGTACAATGAGCAGTTCTTC
- many TRBJ2-7 TRBV28 CASSFLDSYEQYF TGTGCCAGCAGTTTCCTAGACTCCTACGAGCAGTACTTC
- many TRBJ2-7 TRBV13 CASSGGQGYEQYF TGCGCCAGCAGCGGGGGACAGGGCTACGAGCAGTACTTC
- many TRBJ1-1 TRBV18 CASSPQADSVDTEAFF TGTGCCAGCTCACCACAGGCAGATTCAGTCGACACTGAAGCTTTCTTT
TRBD2 many TRBJ2-7 TRBV11-3 CASSSLAASYEQYF TGTGCCAGCAGCTCGCTAGCGGCCTCCTACGAGCAGTACTTC
TRBD1 many TRBJ1-4 TRBV2 CASSDLGQGGKLFF TGTGCCAGCAGCGATCTTGGACAGGGAGGGAAACTGTTTTTT
- - TRBJ2-1 TRBV19 CASSIEAGTGEQFF TGTGCCAGTAGTATTGAGGCGGGAACGGGTGAGCAGTTCTTC
- - TRBJ2-2 TRBV7-6 CASSLGSLTNTGELFF TGTGCCAGCAGCTTAGGTTCACTCACAAACACCGGGGAGCTGTTTTTT
- many TRBJ1-4 TRBV11-2 CASSLETARDEKLFF TGTGCCAGCAGCTTAGAAACAGCAAGGGATGAAAAACTGTTTTTT
TRBD2 many TRBJ2-1 TRBV18 CASSLGLAGMDEQFF TGTGCCAGCTCATTGGGACTAGCGGGCATGGATGAGCAGTTCTTC
- many TRBJ1-5 TRBV2 CASSGRDYYSNQPQHF TGTGCCAGCAGTGGTCGGGACTATTATAGCAATCAGCCCCAGCATTTT
TRBD2 many TRBJ2-7 TRBV12-3/TRBV12-4 CASSFGGSFYEQYF TGTGCCAGCAGTTTTGGCGGGAGCTTTTACGAGCAGTACTTC
TRBD2 many TRBJ2-3 TRBV27 CASSLGLAGASSTDTQYF TGTGCCAGCAGTTTGGGACTAGCGGGGGCTTCTAGCACAGATACGCAGTATTTT
- many TRBJ1-1 TRBV5-1 CASRDTLNTEAFF TGCGCCAGCCGGGACACATTGAACACTGAAGCTTTCTTT
TRBD2 few TRBJ2-2 TRBV6-8 CASSYLSGNYGGELFF TGTGCCAGCAGTTACCTTAGCGGGAATTATGGCGGGGAGCTGTTTTTT
TRBD2 - TRBJ2-4 TRBV14 CASSRGGLAGAKNIQYF TGTGCCAGCAGCCGAGGAGGACTAGCGGGGGCCAAAAACATTCAGTACTTC
- many TRBJ2-3 TRBV10-3 CAISEASPSTDTQYF TGTGCCATCAGTGAGGCTAGCCCTAGCACAGATACGCAGTATTTT
- many TRBJ2-1 TRBV19 CASSIGGGTNEQFF TGTGCCAGTAGTATAGGAGGAGGGACCAATGAGCAGTTCTTC
- many TRBJ2-3 TRBV16 CASSLPGAEDTQYF TGTGCCAGCAGCCTCCCAGGGGCAGAAGATACGCAGTATTTT
- few TRBJ1-5 TRBV5-5 CASSLFGSFNQPQHF TGTGCCAGCAGCTTATTCGGGTCCTTCAATCAGCCCCAGCATTTT
TRBD1 few TRBJ2-1 TRBV19 CASSTTHRGRGNEQFF TGTGCCAGTAGCACAACCCACAGGGGGCGAGGCAATGAGCAGTTCTTC
- many TRBJ2-7 TRBV10-3 CAILVLDRQASYEQYF TGTGCCATTCTGGTTCTTGATCGACAGGCCTCCTACGAGCAGTACTTC
TRBD1 many TRBJ2-1 TRBV7-9 CASSIPDRAHEQFF TGTGCCAGCAGCATCCCGGACAGGGCCCATGAGCAGTTCTTC
- many TRBJ2-1 TRBV28 CASIGGGSVRDEQFF TGTGCCAGCATAGGGGGCGGGAGCGTTAGGGATGAGCAGTTCTTC
- many TRBJ2-7 TRBV14 CASSQVAGIYEQYF TGTGCCAGCAGCCAAGTTGCGGGAATCTACGAGCAGTACTTC
- - TRBJ1-2 TRBV7-2 CASSLSPGAANYGYTF TGTGCCAGCAGCTTATCGCCGGGGGCAGCTAACTATGGCTACACCTTC
- - TRBJ2-2 TRBV4-1 CASSQVVRGRGQALFF TGCGCCAGCAGCCAAGTTGTCAGGGGGCGGGGGCAGGCGCTGTTTTTT
- few TRBJ2-7 TRBV7-2 CASSLDPGEYEQYF TGTGCCAGCAGCTTAGATCCAGGGGAATACGAGCAGTACTTC
- - TRBJ2-3 TRBV5-4 CASSPASKDTQYF TGTGCCAGCAGCCCGGCAAGTAAAGATACGCAGTATTTT
TRBD2 many TRBJ2-1 TRBV11-3 CASSLGGRAGYNEQFF TGTGCCAGCAGCTTAGGCGGGAGGGCGGGGTACAATGAGCAGTTCTTC
- few TRBJ2-7 TRBV9 CASSPGYGGEQYF TGTGCCAGCAGCCCCGGCTACGGCGGCGAGCAGTACTTC
- - TRBJ2-7 TRBV5-5 CASSLGLAEAYEQYF TGTGCCAGCAGCTTGGGGTTAGCGGAAGCCTACGAGCAGTACTTC
TRBD2 few TRBJ2-1 TRBV5-1 CASSWTQTSGSCNEQFF TGCGCCAGCAGCTGGACCCAAACTAGCGGGAGTTGCAATGAGCAGTTCTTC
- many TRBJ1-5 TRBV6-1 CASGPIGSPFSNSNQPQHF TGTGCCAGCGGCCCAATTGGCAGCCCGTTCTCTAATAGCAATCAGCCCCAGCATTTT
TRBD1 many TRBJ1-3 TRBV24-1 CATSETGTGSTIYF TGTGCCACCAGTGAAACCGGGACAGGGAGCACCATATATTTT
- - TRBJ1-5 TRBV28 CASSWDNFSNQPQHF TGTGCCAGCAGTTGGGACAACTTCAGCAATCAGCCCCAGCATTTT
- many TRBJ1-6 TRBV4-3 CASSQDLRPNSPLHF TGCGCCAGCAGCCAAGACCTCCGACCTAATTCACCCCTCCACTTT
- - TRBJ2-7 TRBV20-1 CSARGPGLVSYEQYF TGCAGTGCTAGGGGTCCGGGACTGGTGTCCTACGAGCAGTACTTC
- many TRBJ1-2 TRBV29-1 CSVEDRFNYGYTF TGCAGCGTTGAAGATCGTTTCAACTATGGCTACACCTTC
TRBD2 many TRBJ2-3 TRBV28 CASSFERGLITDTQYF TGTGCCAGCAGTTTTGAGCGGGGCCTCATCACAGATACGCAGTATTTT